The TCR beta chain under discussion was sequenced for a study of chemoradiotherapy in HPV16-positive cancers. Overall study findings and caveats: In HPV16-positive patients, HPV-responsive T-cell expansion tracked better recurrence-free survival. The functional HPV-specific definition rests on just two HPV16-positive patients. During treatment, candidate HPV-specific clones and E7-related motifs expanded in tumor.

The method was immunoSEQ multiplex PCR; TCRdb's version includes in-frame clones alone and lacks a portion of them. The table records over 10,000 clones, approximately 80% of them present only once. Turning to this clone: Antigen unknown.

Samples were taken several times over chemoradiotherapy. Germline CDR1 and CDR2: SGHTS and YDEGEE. The ends lost 4 bases at V and 4 bases at J; junction bases unmatched: 10. The CDR3 runs to 15 residues. The sample was gathered from a patient who underwent chemoradiotherapy. The clonotype was recovered from a human donor with HPV-associated anogenital cancer. The chain links TRBV5-8 to TRBJ1-2; 7 nucleotides align to TRBD1. The DNA of the CDR3 is TGTGCCAGCAGCGCCGGGACAGAATTACCCTATGGCTACACCTTC. The encoded protein is CASSAGTELPYGYTF.